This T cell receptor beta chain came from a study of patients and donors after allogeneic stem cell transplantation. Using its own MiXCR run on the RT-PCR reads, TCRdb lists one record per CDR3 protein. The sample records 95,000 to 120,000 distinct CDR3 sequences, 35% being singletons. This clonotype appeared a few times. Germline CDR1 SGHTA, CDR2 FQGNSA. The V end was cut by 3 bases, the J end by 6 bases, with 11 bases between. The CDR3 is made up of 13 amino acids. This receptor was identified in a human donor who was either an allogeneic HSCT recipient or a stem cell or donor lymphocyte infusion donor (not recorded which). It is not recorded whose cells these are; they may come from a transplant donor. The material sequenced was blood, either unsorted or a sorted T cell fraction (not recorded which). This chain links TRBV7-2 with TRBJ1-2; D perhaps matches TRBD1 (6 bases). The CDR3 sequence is CASSFQQGDGYTF. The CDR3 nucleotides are TGTGCCAGCAGCTTCCAACAGGGAGATGGCTACACCTTC.